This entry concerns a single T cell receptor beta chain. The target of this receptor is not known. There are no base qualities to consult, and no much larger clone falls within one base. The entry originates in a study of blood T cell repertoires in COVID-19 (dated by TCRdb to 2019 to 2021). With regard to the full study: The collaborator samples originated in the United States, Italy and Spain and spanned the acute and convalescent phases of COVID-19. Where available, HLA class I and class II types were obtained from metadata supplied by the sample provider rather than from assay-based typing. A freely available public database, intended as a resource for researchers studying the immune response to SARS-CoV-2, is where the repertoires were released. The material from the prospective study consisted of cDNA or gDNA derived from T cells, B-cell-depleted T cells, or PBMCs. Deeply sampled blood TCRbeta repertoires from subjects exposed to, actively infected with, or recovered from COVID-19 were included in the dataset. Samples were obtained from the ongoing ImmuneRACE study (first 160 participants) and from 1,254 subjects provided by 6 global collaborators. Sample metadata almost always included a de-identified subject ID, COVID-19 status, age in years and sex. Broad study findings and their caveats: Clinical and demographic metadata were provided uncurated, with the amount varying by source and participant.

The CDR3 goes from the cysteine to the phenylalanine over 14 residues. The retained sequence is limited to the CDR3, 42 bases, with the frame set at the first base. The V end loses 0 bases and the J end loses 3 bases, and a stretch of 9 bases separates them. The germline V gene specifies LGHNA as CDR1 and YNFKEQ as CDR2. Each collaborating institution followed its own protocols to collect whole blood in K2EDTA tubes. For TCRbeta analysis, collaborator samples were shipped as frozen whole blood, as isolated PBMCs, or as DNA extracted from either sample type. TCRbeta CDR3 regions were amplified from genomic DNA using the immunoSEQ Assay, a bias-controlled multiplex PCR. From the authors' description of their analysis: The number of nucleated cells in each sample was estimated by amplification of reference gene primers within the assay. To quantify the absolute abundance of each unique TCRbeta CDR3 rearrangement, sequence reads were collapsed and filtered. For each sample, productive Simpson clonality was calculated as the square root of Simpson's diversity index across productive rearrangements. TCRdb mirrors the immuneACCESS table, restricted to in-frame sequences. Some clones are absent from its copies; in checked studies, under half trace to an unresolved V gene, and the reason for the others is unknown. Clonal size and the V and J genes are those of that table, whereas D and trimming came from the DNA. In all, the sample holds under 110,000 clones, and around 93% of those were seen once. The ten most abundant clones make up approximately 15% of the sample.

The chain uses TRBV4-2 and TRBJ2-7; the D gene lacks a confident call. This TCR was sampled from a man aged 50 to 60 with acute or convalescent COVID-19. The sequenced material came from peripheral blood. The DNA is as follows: TGTGCCAGCAGCCAAGAAGCGTCAGTCTACGAGCAGTACTTC. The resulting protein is CASSQEASVYEQYF.